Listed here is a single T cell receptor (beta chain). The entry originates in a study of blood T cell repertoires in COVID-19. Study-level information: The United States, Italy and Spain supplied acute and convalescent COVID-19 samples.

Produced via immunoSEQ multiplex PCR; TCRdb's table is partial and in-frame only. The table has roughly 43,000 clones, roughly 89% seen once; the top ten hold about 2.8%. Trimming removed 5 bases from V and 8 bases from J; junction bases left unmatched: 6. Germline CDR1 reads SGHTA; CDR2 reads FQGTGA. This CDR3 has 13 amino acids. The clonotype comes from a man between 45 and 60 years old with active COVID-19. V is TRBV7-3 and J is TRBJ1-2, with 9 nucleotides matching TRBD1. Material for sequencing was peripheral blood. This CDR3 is CASSSTGGAGYTF. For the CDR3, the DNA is TGTGCCAGCAGCAGCACAGGGGGCGCGGGCTACACCTTC.